Listed below are T cell receptor beta chains from one sample, sequenced in a study of CD8+CD57+ T cells in acquired aplastic anemia. TCRdb re-derived calls from the reads in MiXCR, one entry per CDR3 protein. The table lists about 180,000 distinct CDR3 sequences, 46% of them singletons. The sequenced material came from sorted CD4+, CD8+, or CD8+CD57+ T cells (not recorded which) from PBMCs. The receptors stem from a human donor in good health. CDR3s include the opening cysteine and the closing phenylalanine or tryptophan. The order of the fields is J gene, D gene, V gene, clone size, CDR3 protein, CDR3 DNA. The D gene is left open where the match is weak. Only some rows state a clone size, as once, few, many or a class for expanded clones.

>TRBJ2-2|-|TRBV2|-
CASIGVTGELFF
TGTGCCAGCATCGGGGTTACGGGGGAGCTGTTTTTT
>TRBJ2-3|-|TRBV19|-
CASSIGTSTDTQYF
TGTGCCAGTAGTATAGGAACTAGCACAGATACGCAGTATTTT
>TRBJ1-4|-|TRBV7-2|many
CASSLGGGVSNEKLFF
TGTGCCAGCAGCTTAGGTGGAGGGGTTTCTAATGAAAAACTGTTTTTT
>TRBJ2-7|TRBD1|TRBV2|-
CASSTDRDEQYF
TGTGCCAGCAGTACCGACAGGGACGAGCAGTACTTC
>TRBJ2-5|TRBD2|TRBV27|few
CASSRGLAGERGETQYF
TGTGCCAGCAGCCGGGGGCTAGCGGGAGAGCGGGGAGAGACCCAGTACTTC
>TRBJ2-5|TRBD2|TRBV6-4|-
CASSYLASGSWETQYF
TGTGCCAGCAGTTACTTGGCTAGCGGGAGTTGGGAGACCCAGTACTTC
>TRBJ1-1|-|TRBV7-8|-
CASSRPRGGAFF
TGTGCCAGCAGCCGCCCGAGGGGCGGAGCTTTCTTT
>TRBJ1-5|-|TRBV29-1|-
CSVLTSDIQPQHF
TGCAGCGTACTGACCTCGGACATTCAGCCCCAGCATTTT
>TRBJ2-1|-|TRBV24-1|many
CATSPRLYNEQFF
TGTGCCACCAGTCCACGTTTATACAATGAGCAGTTCTTC
>TRBJ2-5|-|TRBV5-1|-
CASSPTGKETQYF
TGCGCCAGCAGCCCGACAGGTAAAGAGACCCAGTACTTC
>TRBJ2-7|TRBD2|TRBV20-1|-
CSAGASGIGSYERYF
TGCAGTGCTGGCGCTAGCGGGATCGGGAGCTACGAGCGGTACTTC
>TRBJ1-1|-|TRBV2|many
CASSGGGGLANTEAFF
TGTGCCAGCAGTGGGGGCGGAGGGTTGGCGAACACTGAAGCTTTCTTT
>TRBJ2-1|-|TRBV2|many
CASAENGTPYNEQFF
TGTGCCAGCGCGGAAAACGGGACTCCGTACAATGAGCAGTTCTTC
>TRBJ2-1|-|TRBV6-2/TRBV6-3|few
CASASGYNEQFF
TGTGCCTCGGCTAGTGGTTACAATGAGCAGTTCTTC
>TRBJ1-2|TRBD1|TRBV29-1|-
CSVLLPLQGRDYGYTF
TGCAGCGTCCTTCTACCCTTACAGGGGAGGGACTATGGCTACACCTTC
>TRBJ2-7|-|TRBV5-1|few
CASTLGPEQYF
TGCGCCAGCACCTTGGGGCCCGAGCAGTACTTC
>TRBJ2-7|-|TRBV15|-
CATSRTGTPAYEQYF
TGTGCCACCAGCAGAACCGGGACACCCGCCTACGAGCAGTACTTC
>TRBJ1-2|-|TRBV7-9|-
CASSLALGQIYGYTF
TGTGCCAGCAGCTTAGCGCTGGGGCAGATCTATGGCTACACCTTC
>TRBJ1-1|-|TRBV6-1|many
CASTILGNTEAFF
TGTGCCAGCACCATCCTCGGGAACACTGAAGCTTTCTTT
>TRBJ2-3|-|TRBV18|-
CASSPNRRSTSTDTQYF
TGTGCCAGCTCACCGAATCGTAGGTCGACGTCCACAGATACGCAGTATTTT